This TCR beta chain is from a study of T-cell memory formation after mild COVID-19. General study findings and limits: Some SARS-CoV-2-responding clones were already detected in memory before infection.

TCRdb redid the calling of the 5' RACE reads with MiXCR, one entry per CDR3 protein. The sample has 140,000 to 150,000 distinct CDR3 sequences, 6% seen once. This clonotype was seen many times. Its antigen is not known. Germline V gives CDR1 MNHEY, CDR2 SVGAGI. V was shortened by 6 bases and J by 1 base, with 12 bases between the two germline ends. The CDR3 has 14 amino acids. The TCR sequence derives from an adult woman who had mild COVID-19 (a few samples of this study predate the infection). Cell type and time point are not known. Sequenced: PBMCs or a T cell subset sorted from them (not recorded which). The J gene is TRBJ1-1, the V gene TRBV6-5; D is perhaps TRBD1 (5 bases). CDR3 loop: CASRPLTGNTEAFF. The CDR3 DNA follows: TGTGCCAGCAGGCCTTTAACAGGGAACACTGAAGCTTTCTTT.